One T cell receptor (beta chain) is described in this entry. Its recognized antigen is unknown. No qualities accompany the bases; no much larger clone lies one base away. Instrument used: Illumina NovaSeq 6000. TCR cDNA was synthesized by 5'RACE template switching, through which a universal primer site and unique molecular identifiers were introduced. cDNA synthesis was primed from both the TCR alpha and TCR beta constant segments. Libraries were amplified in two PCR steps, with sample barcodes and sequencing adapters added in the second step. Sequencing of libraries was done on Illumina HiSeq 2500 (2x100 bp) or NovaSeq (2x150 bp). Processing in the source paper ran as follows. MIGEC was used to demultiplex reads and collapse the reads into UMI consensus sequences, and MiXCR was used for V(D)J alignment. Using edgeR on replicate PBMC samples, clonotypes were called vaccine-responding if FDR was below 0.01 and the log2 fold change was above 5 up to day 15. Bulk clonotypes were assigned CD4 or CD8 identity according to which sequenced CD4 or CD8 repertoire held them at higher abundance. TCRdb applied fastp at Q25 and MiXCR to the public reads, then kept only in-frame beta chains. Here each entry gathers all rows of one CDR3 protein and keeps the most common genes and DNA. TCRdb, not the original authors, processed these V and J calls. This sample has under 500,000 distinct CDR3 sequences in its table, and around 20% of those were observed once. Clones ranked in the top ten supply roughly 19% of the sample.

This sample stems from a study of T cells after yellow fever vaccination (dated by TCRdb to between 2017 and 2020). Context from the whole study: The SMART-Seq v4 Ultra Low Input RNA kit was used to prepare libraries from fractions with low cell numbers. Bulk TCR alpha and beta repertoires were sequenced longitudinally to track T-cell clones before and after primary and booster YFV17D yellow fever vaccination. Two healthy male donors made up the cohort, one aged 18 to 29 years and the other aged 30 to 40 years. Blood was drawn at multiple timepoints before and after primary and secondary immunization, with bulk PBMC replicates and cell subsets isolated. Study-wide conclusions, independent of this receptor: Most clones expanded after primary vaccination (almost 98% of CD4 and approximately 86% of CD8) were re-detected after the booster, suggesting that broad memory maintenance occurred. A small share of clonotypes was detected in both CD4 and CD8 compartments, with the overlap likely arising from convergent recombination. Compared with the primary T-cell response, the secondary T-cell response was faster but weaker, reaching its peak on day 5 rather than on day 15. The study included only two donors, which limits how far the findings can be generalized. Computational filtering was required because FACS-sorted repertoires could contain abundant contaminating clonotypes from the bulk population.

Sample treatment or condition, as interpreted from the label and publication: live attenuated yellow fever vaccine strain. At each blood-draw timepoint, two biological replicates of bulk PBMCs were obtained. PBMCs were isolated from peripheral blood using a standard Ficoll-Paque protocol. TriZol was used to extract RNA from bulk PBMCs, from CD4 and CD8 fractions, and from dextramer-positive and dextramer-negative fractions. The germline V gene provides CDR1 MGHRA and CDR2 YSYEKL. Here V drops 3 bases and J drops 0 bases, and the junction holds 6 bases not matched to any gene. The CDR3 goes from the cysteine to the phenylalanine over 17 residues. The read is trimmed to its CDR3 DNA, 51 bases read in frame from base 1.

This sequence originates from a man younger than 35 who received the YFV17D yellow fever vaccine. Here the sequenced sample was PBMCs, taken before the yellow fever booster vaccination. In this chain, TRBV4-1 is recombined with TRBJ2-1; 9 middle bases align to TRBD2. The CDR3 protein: CASSQDAGGASYNEQFF. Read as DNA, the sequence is TGCGCCAGCAGCCAGGATGCGGGGGGGGCCTCCTACAATGAGCAGTTCTTC.